Following are 13 T cell receptor beta chains from one sample sequenced in a study of immune evolution from preneoplasia to lung adenocarcinoma. Clones were sequenced by immunoSEQ multiplex PCR, and TCRdb holds only the in-frame ones, with some missing. The profile shows 3,200 or so clones, 73% of them singletons. Sequencing was carried out using FFPE minimally invasive lung adenocarcinoma tissue. These receptors all come from a person aged 60 to 85 with lung adenocarcinoma.

The chain is built from TRBV6-5 and TRBJ2-3; D possibly corresponds to TRBD1 (5 bases). CDR3 length equals 13 residues. V lost 9 bases, J lost 0 bases, and 10 bases lay in between. Germline V gene lookup returns CDR1 MNHEY and CDR2 SVGAGI. CDR3 coding DNA: TGTGCCAGTCGACAGTCGAGCACAGATACGCAGTATTTT. It is translated as CASRQSSTDTQYF.

This clone was found a few times. The chain combines TRBV15 with TRBJ2-2; D may be TRBD1 or TRBD2 (5 bases each). Trimming cost V 1 base and J 5 bases, with 14 bases left between them. The CDR3 is made up of 16 amino acids. The germline gives CDR1 LNHNV, CDR2 YYDKDF (reference sequence). CDR3 residues: CATSRASGTTTGELFF. CDR3 bases: TGTGCCACCAGCAGAGCCTCCGGGACGACTACCGGGGAGCTGTTTTTT.

In this sample, this clone turned up a few times. The chain carries TRBV7-9 and TRBJ2-7, with D perhaps TRBD1 (6 bases). CDR3 size: 13 residues. V lost 1 base to trimming and J lost 5 bases, with 9 bases between them. Germline V gene sequence: CDR1 SEHNR, CDR2 FQNEAQ (reference sequence). For the CDR3, the DNA is TGTGCCAGCAGCTTAGGGAACAGGGACGAGCAGTACTTC. Protein: CASSLGNRDEQYF.

The chain recombines TRBV11-2 with TRBJ2-7; D is possibly TRBD1 or TRBD2 (6 bases each). The CDR3 spans 16 residues. Per the germline V gene, CDR1 is SGHAT and CDR2 is FQNNGV. The V gene lost 5 bases and the J gene lost 3 bases, with 20 bases spanning the gap. The CDR3, as DNA: TGTGCCAGCAGCCCCCGAGGGGGAGGAGGCAGCTACGAGCAGTACTTC. Residues: CASSPRGGGGSYEQYF.

Concerning this clone: Other DNA variants within this sample encode the same CDR3. The V call is TRBV6-6, the J call TRBJ2-2; D is perhaps TRBD2 (5 bases). Germline lookup yields CDR1 MNHNY and CDR2 SVGAGI (reference sequence). CDR3 length: 14 amino acids. Trimming took 7 bases from V and 0 from J, leaving 9 bases between them. The CDR3, as DNA: TGTGCCAGCACCTATAGCGCGAACACCGGGGAGCTGTTTTTT. Its protein is CASTYSANTGELFF.

This clone has only a few counts. The CDR3 loop is CASRRINRVLYGYTF. Written as DNA, the CDR3 is TGTGCCAGCAGGAGGATCAACAGGGTTCTCTATGGCTACACCTTC. The J gene is TRBJ1-2, the V gene TRBV6-1, with a weak D call TRBD1 (6 bases). Germline V gene data show CDR1 as MNHNS and CDR2 as SASEGT. The CDR3 is 15 residues long. V was trimmed by 6 bases and J by 4 bases, leaving 18 bases between them.

This chain links TRBV12-5 with TRBJ2-1, with D perhaps matching TRBD2 (6 bases). There are 18 residues in the CDR3. Germline V gene lookup returns CDR1 LGHNT and CDR2 FRNRAP. With 1 base removed from V and 7 bases from J, the gap between germline ends came to 23 bases. CDR3 bases: TGTGCTAGTGGTTTGGAAATAAGCGGGCAGGGAAGTTTGAATGAGCAGTTCTTC. Its protein product is CASGLEISGQGSLNEQFF.

The gene calls are TRBV27 and TRBJ2-5; no clear D. Germline CDR1 MNHEY, CDR2 SMNVEV (reference sequence). This CDR3 comprises 13 residues. The ends were cut back, 5 bases at V and 5 bases at J, with 12 bases in the middle. Here the CDR3 reads CASSPSPWETQYF. The CDR3 DNA is TGTGCCAGCAGTCCCTCTCCGTGGGAGACCCAGTACTTC.

The rearrangement uses TRBV4-1 and TRBJ2-7, with D possibly TRBD2 on 7 matching bases. Germline V gene sequence: CDR1 MGHRA, CDR2 YSYEKL. The CDR3 loop spans 15 amino acids. V was pared by 0 bases and J by 4 bases, with 13 bases between. DNA of the CDR3: TGCGCCAGCAGCCAAGATGGGGGGGCCCGTTACGAGCAGTACTTC. It codes for CASSQDGGARYEQYF.

This chain links TRBV7-6 with TRBJ2-7, with unresolved D. CDR1 SGHVS and CDR2 FNYEAQ come from the germline V gene. V lost 0 bases to trimming and J lost 3 bases, with 15 bases between them. CDR3 length equals 16 residues. CDR3 in amino acids: CASSLAGRPTIYEQYF. The CDR3 nucleotides read TGTGCCAGCAGCTTAGCAGGGCGCCCCACCATCTACGAGCAGTACTTC.

V is TRBV27 and J is TRBJ1-1; D call uncertain. There are 13 residues in the CDR3. Germline CDR1 and CDR2: MNHEY and SMNVEV (reference sequence). The ends were cut back, 3 bases at V and 1 base at J, with 6 bases in the middle. The CDR3 DNA reads TGTGCCAGCAGTTTGAGGGAGAACACTGAAGCTTTCTTT. As protein: CASSLRENTEAFF.

The chain carries TRBV6-5 and TRBJ2-1; 10 bases align to TRBD1. CDR3 length: 16 amino acids. Germline CDR1 and CDR2: MNHEY and SVGAGI. Trimming took 4 bases from V and 9 from J; bases not matched to a gene: 12. CDR3 nucleotides: TGTGCCAGCAGTTCATTATCGGGACAGGGGTTTTTTGAGCAGTTCTTC. This encodes CASSSLSGQGFFEQFF.

This clone was counted only a few times. The chain uses TRBV28 and TRBJ1-2; D might be TRBD1 (5 bases). V was trimmed by 3 bases and J by 6 bases, leaving 17 bases between them. This CDR3 contains 15 residues. Germline V gives CDR1 MDHEN, CDR2 SYDVKM. CDR3 coding DNA: TGTGCCAGCAGTTTTAATGTTCGGGGGAGGAATGGCTACACCTTC. Encoded protein: CASSFNVRGRNGYTF.